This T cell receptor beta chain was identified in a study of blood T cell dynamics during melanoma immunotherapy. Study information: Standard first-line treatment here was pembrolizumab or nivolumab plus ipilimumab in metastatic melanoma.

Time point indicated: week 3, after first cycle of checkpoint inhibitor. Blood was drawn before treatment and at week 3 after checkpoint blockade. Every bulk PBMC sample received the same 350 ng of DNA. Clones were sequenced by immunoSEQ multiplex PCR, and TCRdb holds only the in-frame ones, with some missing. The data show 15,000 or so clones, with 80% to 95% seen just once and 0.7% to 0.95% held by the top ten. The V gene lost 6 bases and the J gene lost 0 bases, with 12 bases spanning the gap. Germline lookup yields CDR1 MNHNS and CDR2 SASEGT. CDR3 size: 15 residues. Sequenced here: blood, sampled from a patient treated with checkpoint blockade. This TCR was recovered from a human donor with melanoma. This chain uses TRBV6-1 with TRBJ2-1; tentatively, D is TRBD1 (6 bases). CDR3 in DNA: TGTGCCAGCAGCAACCAGGGGAGCTCCTACAATGAGCAGTTCTTC. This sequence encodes CASSNQGSSYNEQFF.